The rows below give T cell receptor beta chains drawn from one sample of a study of blood T cell repertoires in COVID-19. Using immunoSEQ multiplex PCR, the repertoire was profiled, and TCRdb retains in-frame clones only, with some absent. The sample carries around 310,000 clones, 90% recorded once. The sequencing sample was made of peripheral blood. These receptors were obtained from a woman in her forties with COVID-19, enrolled during active disease. The CDR3 runs from the conserved cysteine through the conserved F or W. Each record gives: J gene, clone size, D gene, V gene, CDR3 DNA, CDR3 protein. D genes are given only for firm matches. The listing skips clone size in some rows; elsewhere it reads once, few, many or a size class.

TRBJ1-5 | NA | NA | TRBV15 | TGTGCCACCAGCAGAGATAGATTCCAGGGTGTGAGCAATCAGCCCCAGCATTTT | CATSRDRFQGVSNQPQHF
TRBJ2-7 | NA | NA | TRBV6-5 | TGTGCCGCTGGGGCAGGGATACCCTACGAGCAGTACTTC | CAAGAGIPYEQYF
TRBJ2-2 | NA | NA | TRBV4-3 | TGCGCCAGCAGCCAAGAAGGCAGGGGGGCCGGGGAGCTGTTTTTT | CASSQEGRGAGELFF
TRBJ2-3 | NA | NA | TRBV6-2/TRBV6-3 | TGTGCCAGCAGTTATAGTGTCGGCAGGCCGGCAGATACGCAGTATTTT | CASSYSVGRPADTQYF
TRBJ2-2 | NA | TRBD1 | TRBV3-1/TRBV3-2 | TGTGCCAGCAGCCCTCCGGGACAGGGGAACACCGGGGAGCTGTTTTTT | CASSPPGQGNTGELFF
TRBJ1-4 | NA | NA | TRBV11-2 | TGTGCCAGCAGCTTCACGGGACAACTTAATGAAAAACTGTTTTTT | CASSFTGQLNEKLFF
TRBJ2-5 | NA | NA | TRBV4-1 | TGCGCCAGCAGCCCCGCGAGGCCTGGGGAGACCCAGTACTTC | CASSPARPGETQYF
TRBJ2-1 | NA | TRBD1 | TRBV15 | TGTGCCACCAGCATAAGACAGGGGGACTACAATGAGCAGTTCTTC | CATSIRQGDYNEQFF
TRBJ1-1 | few | NA | TRBV18 | TGTGCCAGCTCCCCGGGACTCATGAACACTGAAGCTTTCTTT | CASSPGLMNTEAFF
TRBJ1-1 | NA | TRBD1 | TRBV29-1 | TGCAGCGTGGGGGACAGGGGGACTGAAGCTTTCTTT | CSVGDRGTEAFF
TRBJ1-2 | NA | NA | TRBV5-4 | TGTGCCAGCAGCCCGCGGAGGCAGGACTATGGCTACACCTTC | CASSPRRQDYGYTF
TRBJ2-5 | NA | NA | TRBV3-1/TRBV3-2 | TGTGCCAGCAGCCGTATAGGGGCCCCGACCCAGTACTTC | CASSRIGAPTQYF
TRBJ1-1 | once | NA | TRBV27 | TGTGCCAGCAGTTTATCTTGGGGGGGTCCGGACACTGAAGCTTTCTTT | CASSLSWGGPDTEAFF
TRBJ1-1 | NA | NA | TRBV27 | TGTGCCAGCAGTTTAAAGGCAGGGAAGTCCACTGAAGCTTTCTTT | CASSLKAGKSTEAFF
TRBJ1-2 | NA | NA | TRBV4-2 | TGTGCGACCAGGTCCGGGGACTCCTATGGCTACACCTTC | CATRSGDSYGYTF
TRBJ2-2 | NA | NA | TRBV28 | TGTGCCAGCAGTTTAGTCGGGGACACCGGGGAGCTGTTTTTT | CASSLVGDTGELFF
TRBJ1-5 | NA | NA | TRBV2 | TGTGCCAGCAGCTACGCTAATGGCAATCAGCCCCAGCATTTT | CASSYANGNQPQHF
TRBJ1-6 | NA | NA | TRBV5-1 | TGCGCCAGCAGCTTGGGGATTAGACACTTTAATTCACCCCTCCACTTT | CASSLGIRHFNSPLHF
TRBJ2-3 | NA | NA | TRBV4-3 | TGCGCCAGCAGCCAAGAACACGGGGATGTGCAGTATTTT | CASSQEHGDVQYF
TRBJ1-6 | NA | TRBD1 | TRBV9 | TGTGCCAGCAGCGTAGTGGCAGGGGGAGGCTCCTATAATTCACCCCTCCACTTT | CASSVVAGGGSYNSPLHF
TRBJ2-3 | NA | NA | TRBV7-3 | TGTGCCAGCAGCCCCTCGGGGGTTAGGGCAGATACGCAGTATTTT | CASSPSGVRADTQYF
TRBJ1-6 | NA | TRBD1 | TRBV27 | TGTGCCAGCAGTTTTTGGATAGGACAGGGCCCCAATAATTCACCCCTCCACTTT | CASSFWIGQGPNNSPLHF
TRBJ1-2 | NA | TRBD1 | TRBV11-2 | TGTGCCAGCAGCTTAGATTTATGGACAGGGCTTGGCTACACCTTC | CASSLDLWTGLGYTF
TRBJ2-7 | NA | TRBD1 | TRBV25-1 | TGTGCCAGCAGTCGACAGGGCCCCTACGAGCAGTACTTC | CASSRQGPYEQYF
TRBJ2-2 | once | TRBD1 | TRBV6-6 | TGTGCCAGCAGAAACCGACAGGGGTACACCGGGGAGCTGTTTTTT | CASRNRQGYTGELFF
TRBJ2-3 | NA | NA | TRBV5-5 | TGTGCCAGCAGCTATGACAGAGTCACAGATACGCAGTATTTT | CASSYDRVTDTQYF
TRBJ1-4 | NA | TRBD1 | TRBV7-2 | TGTGCCAGCAGCAAGACAGGGGCTAATGAAAAACTGTTTTTT | CASSKTGANEKLFF
TRBJ1-4 | NA | NA | TRBV18 | TGTGCCAGCTCCCCCGCGAGACAGGCAAAGGGAAAACTGTTTTTT | CASSPARQAKGKLFF
TRBJ1-2 | NA | TRBD1 | TRBV18 | TGTGCCAGCTCACGGGAGACAGGGGCTGATGGCTACACCTTC | CASSRETGADGYTF
TRBJ1-1 | once | NA | TRBV28 | TGTGCCAGCAGCCTAGAACAGTCCGGGGGCACTGAAGCTTTCTTT | CASSLEQSGGTEAFF
TRBJ2-2 | once | TRBD2 | TRBV7-3 | TGTGCCAGCAGCGCCTTAGCGGGCCCCGGGGAGCTGTTTTTT | CASSALAGPGELFF
TRBJ1-1 | NA | NA | TRBV11-3 | TGTGCCAGCAGCTCAAGTGGGGTCGGGGGCACTGAAGCTTTCTTT | CASSSSGVGGTEAFF
TRBJ1-4 | NA | NA | TRBV7-8 | TGTGCCAGCAGCTTCAATTGGCAAAATGAAAAACTGTTTTTT | CASSFNWQNEKLFF
TRBJ2-2 | NA | TRBD1 | TRBV6-5 | TGTGCCAGCAGTTACCCAGACAGGGGGCGCACCGGGGAGCTGTTTTTT | CASSYPDRGRTGELFF
TRBJ2-3 | few | NA | TRBV25-1 | TGTGCCAGCAGTGAAGGGGGCGCGCACACAGATACGCAGTATTTT | CASSEGGAHTDTQYF
TRBJ1-1 | NA | NA | TRBV4-2 | TGTGCCAGCAGCCAAGATAGGCGGCAGAACACTGAAGCTTTCTTT | CASSQDRRQNTEAFF
TRBJ2-5 | NA | TRBD1 | TRBV9 | TGTGCCAGCAGCGAAAGGACAGGGCTAGAGACCCAGTACTTC | CASSERTGLETQYF
TRBJ1-1 | NA | TRBD1 | TRBV6-5 | TGTGCCAGCAGTTCGACAGGGGACACGGGGGGAGCTTTCTTT | CASSSTGDTGGAFF
TRBJ1-3 | NA | NA | TRBV12-3/TRBV12-4 | TGTGCCAGCCAACCAACGGCGGCGAACACCATATATTTT | CASQPTAANTIYF
TRBJ2-2 | NA | NA | TRBV2 | TGTGCCAGCACAGGTGGTCCCGGGGAGCTGTTTTTT | CASTGGPGELFF
TRBJ2-5 | NA | NA | TRBV5-1 | TGCGCCAGCAGCGCTGAGGTACAAGAGACCCAGTACTTC | CASSAEVQETQYF
TRBJ2-3 | NA | TRBD2 | TRBV7-3 | TGTGCCAGCAGCCCACTAGCGGGAGTTACCACAGATACGCAGTATTTT | CASSPLAGVTTDTQYF
TRBJ1-1 | NA | NA | TRBV14 | TGTGCCAGCAGCCAAGATACGTGGCTTGAAGCTTTCTTT | CASSQDTWLEAFF
TRBJ1-1 | NA | NA | TRBV7-3 | TGTGCCAGCAGCTTAAGAGGGGGGGCAAACACTGAAGCTTTCTTT | CASSLRGGANTEAFF
TRBJ2-2 | NA | NA | TRBV19 | TGTGCCAGTAGTGCCCAGGGAATTAACACCGGGGAGCTGTTTTTT | CASSAQGINTGELFF
TRBJ2-7 | NA | NA | TRBV5-8 | TGTGCCAGCAGCCGGGATTTATCCTACGAGCAGTACTTC | CASSRDLSYEQYF
TRBJ2-1 | NA | NA | TRBV28 | TGTGCCAGCAGTTTTGGAGGGACCAAACCCTACAATGAGCAGTTCTTC | CASSFGGTKPYNEQFF
TRBJ2-7 | NA | NA | TRBV5-6 | TGTGCCAGCAGGTTGGCTAATCTCGAGCAGTACTTC | CASRLANLEQYF